This TCR beta chain was retrieved from a study of blood T cell repertoires in COVID-19. Whole-study context: Cohort 3 donors were reported recovered after two negative PCRs, clearance, or symptom resolution. T cells, B-cell-depleted T cells, or PBMCs provided the cDNA or gDNA that served as material.

Germline loops: CDR1 SGHRS, CDR2 YFSETQ. The CDR3 runs to 16 residues. V lost 4 bases to trimming and J lost 1 base; unmatched junction nucleotides: 5. This clone came up once. Per the original data handling: Scientists estimated how many nucleated cells there were by amplifying reference gene primers. Sequencing was performed with immunoSEQ multiplex PCR; in TCRdb, only in-frame clones are kept and a portion is missing. V and J calls and clone size are copied from that table; D and trimming were computed from the DNA. The top ten clones hold approximately 25% of a sample with roughly 200,000 clones, around 87% of them seen once.

Sequenced sample: PBMCs or T cells enriched from blood (not recorded which). The source is a woman between 35 and 50 years old in a cohort exposed to, infected with or recovered from COVID-19 (not recorded which). The chain recombines TRBV5-1 with TRBJ2-3; 11 bases align to TRBD2. CDR3 in DNA: TGCGCCAGCAGCCCTTCACTAGCGGGAGGCACAGATACGCAGTATTTT. Translation: CASSPSLAGGTDTQYF.